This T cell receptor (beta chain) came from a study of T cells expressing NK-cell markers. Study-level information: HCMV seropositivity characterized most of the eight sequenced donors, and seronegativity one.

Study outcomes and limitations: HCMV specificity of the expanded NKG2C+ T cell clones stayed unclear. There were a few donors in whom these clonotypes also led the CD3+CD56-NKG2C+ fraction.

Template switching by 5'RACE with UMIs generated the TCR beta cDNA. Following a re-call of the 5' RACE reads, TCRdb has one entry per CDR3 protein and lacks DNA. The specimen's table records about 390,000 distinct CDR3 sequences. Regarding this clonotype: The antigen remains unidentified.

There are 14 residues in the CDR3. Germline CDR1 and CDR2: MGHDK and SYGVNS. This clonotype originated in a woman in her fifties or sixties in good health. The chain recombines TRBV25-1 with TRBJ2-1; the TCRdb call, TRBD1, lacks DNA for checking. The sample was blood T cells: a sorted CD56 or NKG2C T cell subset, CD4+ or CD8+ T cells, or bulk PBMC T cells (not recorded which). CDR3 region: CASSEHGGINEQFF.